A few counts support the clone carrying this T cell receptor beta chain. The antigen is unknown. Germline lookup yields CDR1 DFQATT and CDR2 SNEGSKA (reference sequence). The CDR3 has 16 amino acids. V shed 3 bases and J 1 base; nucleotides not matched to a gene: 10. Preparation of the TCRbeta library used unique molecular identifiers. Each CDR3 protein is one row after TCRdb ran MiXCR on the PCR reads. The table shows fewer than 700,000 distinct CDR3 sequences, with 10% to 15% occurring only once. The sample belongs to a study of T-cell reconstitution after alpha-beta-depleted transplantation in children. Broader study findings: T-cell numbers and diversity one year post-transplant derived largely from freshly generated T cells.

The receptor was derived from a male patient younger than 18 who had a stem cell transplant for acute myeloid leukemia, so the T cells may come from the graft donor. The input for sequencing was PBMCs, mostly from graft donor cells, taken 360 days after TCRalphabeta/CD19-depleted stem cell transplant. The J gene is TRBJ2-3, the V gene TRBV20-1; 7 bases are a match to TRBD1. CDR3 bases: TGCAGTGCTAGGCTTCCAGGGGGACAGCGCACAGATACGCAGTATTTT. Protein product: CSARLPGGQRTDTQYF.